This record looks at one T cell receptor beta chain sequence and its context. Reverse transcription of about 0.45 to 1 ug RNA was performed with random hexamers. Each CDR3 protein gets one entry after TCRdb re-called the immunoSEQ multiplex PCR reads with MiXCR. The repertoire consists of 45,000 to 60,000 distinct CDR3 sequences, with more than 85% occurring once and the leading ten covering around 0.43%. CDR1 is DFQATT and CDR2 is SNEGSKA in the germline V gene (reference sequence). The CDR3 has 15 residues. J was trimmed by 6 bases and V by 2 bases; bases with no gene match: 6. These data originate in a study of CD8 T cells in Susac syndrome.

The rearrangement uses TRBV20-1 and TRBJ2-1; 11 positions agree with TRBD2. The sequence was collected from a human donor in good health. Material: CD8+ T cells from PBMCs. CDR3 coding DNA: TGCAGTGCTAGAACACTAGCGGGGGTAGGCAATGAGCAGTTCTTC. Amino acids: CSARTLAGVGNEQFF.